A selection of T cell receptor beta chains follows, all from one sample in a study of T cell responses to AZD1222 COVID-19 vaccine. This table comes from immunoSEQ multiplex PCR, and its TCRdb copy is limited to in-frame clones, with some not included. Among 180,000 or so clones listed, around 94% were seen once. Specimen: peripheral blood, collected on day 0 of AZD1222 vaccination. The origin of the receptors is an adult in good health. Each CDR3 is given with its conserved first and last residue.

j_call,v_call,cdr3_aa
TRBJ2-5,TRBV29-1,CSVGYQGGIQYF
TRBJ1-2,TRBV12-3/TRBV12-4,CASSQTRYGYTF
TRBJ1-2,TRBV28,CASSLRSGMAYGYTF
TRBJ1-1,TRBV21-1,CASSRFLNTEAFF
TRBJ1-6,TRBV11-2,CASSLNTDGPSLHF
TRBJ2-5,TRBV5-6,CASSLGWRGSIQETQYF
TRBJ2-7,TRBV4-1,CASSQSGTGSSYEQYF
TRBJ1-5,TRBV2,CASSERGQKYQPQHF
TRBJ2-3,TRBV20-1,CSASGWERRRRNSTDTQYF
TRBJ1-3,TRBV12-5,CASGRNTGTGNTIYF
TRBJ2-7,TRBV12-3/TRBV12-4,CASSRGGTYEQYF
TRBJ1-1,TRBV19,CASGDSGGRTEAFF
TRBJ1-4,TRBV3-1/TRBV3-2,CASSFQTGGDEKLFF
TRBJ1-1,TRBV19,CASRRQTEAFF
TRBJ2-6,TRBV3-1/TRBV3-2,CASSQEEERAFGANVLTF
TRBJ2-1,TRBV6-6,CASSPLQSNEQFF
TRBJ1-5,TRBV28,CASSLSGWTGDNQPQHF
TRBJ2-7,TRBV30,CAWSVLVFYEQYF
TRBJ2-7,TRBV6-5,CASSRGPRGWEQYF
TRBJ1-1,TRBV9,CASSVPPRF
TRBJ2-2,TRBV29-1,CSVRGFANTGELFF
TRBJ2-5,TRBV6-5,CASSYRVTETQYF
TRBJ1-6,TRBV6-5,CASSSGPPKFPALHF
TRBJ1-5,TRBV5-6,CASSLFKRGYSNQPQHF
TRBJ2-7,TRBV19,CASSIVGQGDYEQYF
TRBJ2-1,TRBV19,CASSTPSGHNEQFF
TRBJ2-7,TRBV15,CATSRAGEGSYEQYF
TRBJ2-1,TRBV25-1,CASSDTAKRQFF
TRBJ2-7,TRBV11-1,CASSLGGGNEQYF
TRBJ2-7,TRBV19,CASSMGHTYEQYF
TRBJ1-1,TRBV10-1,CASSDPLSGTEAFF
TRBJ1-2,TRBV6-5,CASTTTGDLYGYTF
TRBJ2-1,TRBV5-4,CASSLFNEQFF
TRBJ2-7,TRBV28,CASSSSGQFYEQYF
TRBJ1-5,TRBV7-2,CASSLDRHSNQPQHF
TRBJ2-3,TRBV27,CASSFGGSADTQYF
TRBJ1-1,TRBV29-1,CSVEGRVGWNTEAFF
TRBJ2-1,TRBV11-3,CASSPGLAGGVEQFF
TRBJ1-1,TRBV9,CASSGSGGQEAFF
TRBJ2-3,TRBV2,CASSVTSGRGTDTQYF
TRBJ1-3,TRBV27,CASSPQGASGNTIYF
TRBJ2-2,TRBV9,CASSGPLSGGGELFF
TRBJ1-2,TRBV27,CASSFPGQNGYTF
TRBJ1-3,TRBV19,CASSIAGSRNTIYF
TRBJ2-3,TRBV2,CASSQSTDTQYF
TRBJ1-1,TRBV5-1,CASSLEQRKTEAFF
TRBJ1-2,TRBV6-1,CASSEGGYYGYTF
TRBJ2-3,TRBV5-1,CATGFTPGATDTQYF
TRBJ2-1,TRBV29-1,CSVEGTGGSEQFF
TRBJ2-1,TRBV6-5,CASSLGQGRNEQFF
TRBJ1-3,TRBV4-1,CASSQDNGLTAGNTIYF
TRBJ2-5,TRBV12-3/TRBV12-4,CASGMEETQYF
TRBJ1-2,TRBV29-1,CSVGRQGYDGYTF
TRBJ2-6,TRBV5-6,CASTETGGAGANVLTF
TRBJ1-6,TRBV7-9,CASSPDLGDNSPLHF
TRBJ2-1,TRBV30,CAWSVGLAGGGDEQFF
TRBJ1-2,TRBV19,CASSIDRGADGYTF
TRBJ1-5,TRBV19,CASTGNSNQPQHF
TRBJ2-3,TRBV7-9,CASSSPRARGSTDTQYF
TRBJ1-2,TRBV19,CASNPATGGYTF